The 9 T cell receptor beta chains reported below all come from one sample, sequenced in a study of control samples from healthy donors and cancer patients. Clones were sequenced by immunoSEQ multiplex PCR, and TCRdb holds only the in-frame ones, with some missing. The sample shows approximately 120,000 clones, around 87% of them seen only once. The sequencing input was blood. Source of these receptors: a man aged 35-49 years in good health.

The chain links TRBV4-1 to TRBJ2-5; 11 nucleotides agree with TRBD1. This CDR3 region has 15 residues. Trimming cost V 4 bases and J 3 bases; bases outside gene matches: 4. Per the germline V gene, CDR1 is MGHRA and CDR2 is YSYEKL. The DNA of the CDR3 is TGCGCCAGCAGCCGGGGGACAGGGGGGGAAGAGACCCAGTACTTC. Translated, it gives CASSRGTGGEETQYF.

This clone showed up just once. The chain couples TRBV18 to TRBJ2-7, with D perhaps TRBD1 (6 bases). Germline CDR1 KGHSH, CDR2 LQKENI. V was trimmed by 5 bases and J by 7 bases, leaving 18 bases between them. The CDR3 has 14 amino acids. The CDR3 loop is CASSTRDNPREQYF. As DNA, the CDR3 is TGTGCCAGCTCAACTAGGGACAACCCTCGGGAGCAGTACTTC. The entire variable domain, with the rest obtained from reference TRBV18 and TRBJ2-7, is as follows: NAGVMQNPRHLVRRRGQEARLRCSPMKGHSHVYWYRQLPEEGLKFMVYLQKENIIDESGMPKERFSAEFPKEGPSILRIQQVVRGDSAAYFCASSTRDNPREQYFGPGTRLTVT.

The chain joins TRBV7-9 to TRBJ1-2; D gene ambiguous. The germline V and J ends were trimmed by 1 base and 4 bases, with 7 bases remaining between them. In germline, CDR1 is SEHNR, CDR2 FQNEAQ (reference sequence). The CDR3 is 13 amino acids. CDR3 in DNA: TGTGCCAGCAGCTTAGGGCAGGTCTATGGCTACACCTTC. Its translation is CASSLGQVYGYTF. Based on the CDR3 plus reference TRBV7-9 and TRBJ1-2, the full variable domain is DTGVSQNPRHKITKRGQNVTFRCDPISEHNRLYWYRQTLGQGPEFLTYFQNEAQLEKSRLLSDRFSAERPKGSFSTLEIQRTEQGDSAMYLCASSLGQVYGYTFGSGTRLTVV.

This sequence joins TRBV4-3 and TRBJ2-5; 7 positions match TRBD2. The junction had 8 bases not matched to a gene; V was cut back by 0 bases and J by 1 base. The CDR3 sequence is 17 residues long. Germline assignment: CDR1 LGHNA and CDR2 YSLEER. The CDR3: CASSQDLNGGIQETQYF. CDR3 in DNA: TGCGCCAGCAGCCAAGATCTTAACGGGGGGATCCAAGAGACCCAGTACTTC.

The rearrangement joins TRBV5-1 to TRBJ2-1; 12 bases are shared with TRBD1. Germline trimming cut 3 bases from V and 9 bases from J; bases unmatched to any gene: 7. The CDR3 extends over 15 amino acids. Germline V gene data show CDR1 as SGHRS and CDR2 as YFSETQ. CDR3 region: CASSSPGQGASEQFF. The CDR3 DNA reads as TGCGCCAGCAGCTCCCCGGGACAGGGGGCCAGTGAGCAGTTCTTC.

This chain links TRBV11-3 with TRBJ1-4; the D is unclear. The CDR3 totals 16 residues. Trimming removed 3 bases from V and 4 bases from J, with 15 bases in between. Per the germline V gene, CDR1 is SGHNT and CDR2 is YENEEA. CDR3 residues: CASSFVGNLLNEKLFF. CDR3 bases: TGTGCCAGCAGCTTCGTGGGGAACCTACTTAATGAAAAACTGTTTTTT.

This chain connects TRBV5-8 to TRBJ2-3, with a weak D call TRBD2 (5 bases). V lost 4 bases to trimming and J lost 2 bases, with 14 bases between them. The CDR3 length is 15 residues. Germline CDR1 and CDR2: SGHTS and YDEGEE. The CDR3 coding sequence is TGTGCCAGCAGCCCCCGGTGGAGGTACACAGATACGCAGTATTTT. Amino acid sequence: CASSPRWRYTDTQYF.

The chain joins TRBV7-2 to TRBJ2-5; no reliable D call. Between the trimmed V and J ends, which lost 4 bases and 1 base, there was a span of 7 bases. This CDR3 spans 13 amino acids. Germline CDR1 SGHTA, CDR2 FQGNSA. CDR3 residues: CASSSNFQETQYF. The CDR3 coding sequence is TGTGCCAGCAGCTCAAACTTCCAAGAGACCCAGTACTTC.

V is TRBV24-1 and J is TRBJ2-3, with D perhaps given as TRBD1 or TRBD2 (5 bases each). Looked up from germline, CDR1 is KGHDR and CDR2 is SFDVKD. V dropped 9 bases and J dropped 2 bases, with 17 bases sitting between them. The CDR3 runs 15 residues. This CDR3 reads CATGGHNTFTDTQYF. The DNA of the CDR3 is TGTGCCACCGGGGGTCATAACACCTTCACAGATACGCAGTATTTT.